A single T cell receptor beta chain is shown here with its context. The CDR3 length is 14 residues. Germline trimming cut 10 bases from V and 2 bases from J; bases unmatched to any gene: 11. Germline V gene lookup returns CDR1 LNHDA and CDR2 SQIVND (reference sequence). TCRdb's table, derived via immunoSEQ multiplex PCR, lists solely in-frame clones and lacks some. The sample yields about 730,000 clones, 80% to 90% seen once. This sample was taken from a study of shared T cell receptors in the human thymus. The same specimen was also included in a second study, on human thymus T cells. That work adds: Healthy Finnish infants undergoing corrective surgery for congenital heart defects were the donors. Resections obtained during corrective heart surgery supplied the thymus tissue. Thymic TCR repertoires of unrelated people reportedly overlapped highly.

The sequenced sample consisted of thymocytes. The sequence was collected from a girl under three years old with a congenital heart defect. V is TRBV19 and J is TRBJ2-7, with 7 nucleotides matching TRBD1. The CDR3 region has the DNA TGTGCCACTACGAGGACAGGAGTAACCTACGAGCAGTACTTC. Translation: CATTRTGVTYEQYF.